A single sample gave rise to the 25 T cell receptor beta chains below, sequenced in a study of T cell responses to AZD1222 COVID-19 vaccine. Produced via immunoSEQ multiplex PCR; TCRdb's table is partial and in-frame only. The data hold about 150,000 clones, with more than 80% observed a single time. This specimen consisted of peripheral blood, obtained 28 days after the second dose of the MenACWY control vaccine. Source of these receptors: an adult who received the MenACWY meningococcal vaccine as a control.

The rearrangement links TRBV3-1 (or the pseudogene TRBV3-2) to TRBJ1-5; D is perhaps TRBD1 (6 bases). The germline V gene encodes CDR1 LGHDT and CDR2 YNNKEL (reference sequence). The CDR3 is made up of 14 amino acids. The V end was cut by 3 bases, the J end by 2 bases, with 8 bases between. The CDR3 is CASSHAGGNQPQHF. The CDR3 coding sequence is TGTGCCAGCAGCCACGCAGGGGGCAATCAGCCCCAGCATTTT.

In its sample, this clone was seen once. This chain links TRBV28 with TRBJ1-2; D is ambiguous. V lost 4 bases and J 5 bases, leaving 8 bases between the germline ends. Germline loops: CDR1 MDHEN, CDR2 SYDVKM. This CDR3 region has 12 residues. DNA of the CDR3: TGTGCCAGCAGTTGGGAGCTATATGGCTACACCTTC. It is translated as CASSWELYGYTF.

The chain is built from TRBV9 and TRBJ2-2; D uncertain. The CDR3 is 14 residues long. CDR1 is SGDLS, CDR2 YYNGEE, per germline. V was trimmed by 5 bases and J by 1 base, leaving 9 bases between them. The CDR3 DNA reads as TGTGCCAGCAGTCGAGACGGGAACACCGGGGAGCTGTTTTTT. This sequence encodes CASSRDGNTGELFF.

This rearrangement joins TRBV7-8 to TRBJ2-3; D unresolved. This CDR3 has 12 amino acids. The V gene lost 5 bases and the J gene lost 3 bases, with 6 bases spanning the gap. Germline assignment: CDR1 SGHVS and CDR2 FQNEAQ. The CDR3 loop reads CASSRETDTQYF. The CDR3 DNA follows: TGTGCCAGCAGCCGAGAGACAGATACGCAGTATTTT.

The chain links TRBV18 to TRBJ2-7; no clear D gene. CDR1 and CDR2 from the germline V gene are KGHSH and LQKENI. V was pared by 4 bases and J by 0 bases, with 4 bases between. The CDR3 has 12 residues. The CDR3 DNA reads TGTGCCAGCTCACAAATCTCCTACGAGCAGTACTTC. The encoded protein is CASSQISYEQYF.

The rearrangement links TRBV5-3 to TRBJ1-5; no definite D call. Being an ORF, TRBV5-3 has a function that is uncertain. Trimming shortened V by 8 bases and J by 6 bases, and 9 bases separated the two germline ends. CDR3 size: 11 residues. CDR3 in amino acids: CARNCFQPQHF. The DNA of the CDR3 is TGTGCCAGGAACTGTTTTCAGCCCCAGCATTTT.

The genes are TRBV9 and TRBJ2-1; TRBD1 aligns across 7 bases. Germline V gives CDR1 SGDLS, CDR2 YYNGEE. With 4 bases clipped from V and 6 bases from J, the junction kept 7 bases outside the gene matches. The CDR3 consists of 14 residues. The chain's CDR3 is CASSPGGFGNEQFF. CDR3 DNA: TGTGCCAGCAGCCCAGGGGGATTCGGCAATGAGCAGTTCTTC. Based on the CDR3 plus reference TRBV9 and TRBJ2-1, the full variable domain is DSGVTQTPKHLITATGQRVTLRCSPRSGDLSVYWYQQSLDQGLQFLIQYYNGEERAKGNILERFSAQQFPDLHSELNLSSLELGDSALYFCASSPGGFGNEQFFGPGTRLTVL.

This clone was observed once. The rearrangement joins TRBV2 to TRBJ2-3, with 7 bases fitting TRBD2. V lost 7 bases and J lost 4; bases outside the gene matches: 11. CDR1 is SNHLY, CDR2 FYNNEI, per germline. The CDR3 sequence is 15 residues long. The CDR3 protein is CASKLGGSPSDTQYF. CDR3 DNA sequence: TGTGCCAGCAAATTGGGCGGGAGTCCCTCAGATACGCAGTATTTT.

The V and J genes are TRBV20-1 and TRBJ2-1, with unresolved D. The CDR3 runs to 11 residues. V shed 6 bases and J shed 9 bases, with 12 bases lying between them. Germline V gene data show CDR1 as DFQATT and CDR2 as SNEGSKA (reference sequence). The CDR3 region has the DNA TGCAGTGCCCCATTATTGGGTGAGCAGTTCTTC. It codes for CSAPLLGEQFF.

This chain uses TRBV28 with TRBJ1-3; D remains ambiguous. In germline, CDR1 is MDHEN, CDR2 SYDVKM. The CDR3 runs to 15 residues. Trimming shortened V by 8 bases and J by 0 bases, and 14 bases separated the two germline ends. This CDR3 is CASGPDRTSGNTIYF. Here the CDR3 DNA reads TGTGCCAGCGGACCGGACCGAACCTCTGGAAACACCATATATTTT.

The CDR3 bases are TGTGCCAGTGGCGGGGTTCCTAACTATGGCTACACCTTC. This encodes CASGGVPNYGYTF. The V and J genes are TRBV6-6 and TRBJ1-2; D not resolved. V lost 9 bases, J lost 0 bases, and 11 bases lay in between. CDR3 length equals 13 residues. Germline-derived CDR1 and CDR2 are MNHNY and SVGAGI (reference sequence).

The rearrangement links TRBV12-3 or TRBV12-4 to TRBJ2-2, with a tentative D call TRBD1 (5 bases). This CDR3 is 13 amino acids long. Trimming took 6 bases from V and 6 from J, leaving 11 bases between them. The CDR3 loop is CASRMAGSGELFF. The CDR3 bases are TGTGCCAGCAGGATGGCAGGGTCCGGGGAGCTGTTTTTT.

The V gene is TRBV7-3, the J gene TRBJ2-3; tentatively, D is TRBD1 or TRBD2 (7 bases each). CDR1 is SGHTA, CDR2 FQGTGA, per germline. V shed 4 bases and J shed 4 bases, with 21 bases lying between them. The CDR3 is made up of 17 amino acids. The CDR3 DNA is TGTGCCAGCAGCTCCCGCCATAAGCAGGGGGGGGCAGATACGCAGTATTTT. Translated: CASSSRHKQGGADTQYF.

The CDR3 DNA follows: TGTGCCAGCTCACGACAGACCGAAGCTTTCTTT. This encodes CASSRQTEAFF. The chain has TRBV18 and TRBJ1-1; D may be TRBD1 (5 bases). The CDR3 consists of 11 residues. Germline V CDR1 and CDR2: KGHSH, LQKENI. Trimming cost V 4 bases and J 8 bases, with 8 bases left between them.

Only one count was recorded for this clone. V and J are TRBV6-6 and TRBJ2-5; 8 nucleotides agree with TRBD1. The CDR3 extends over 15 amino acids. V dropped 2 bases and J dropped 2; count of bases not matched to a gene: 4. The V gene's germline CDR1 is MNHNY and CDR2 SVGAGI (reference sequence). The DNA for the CDR3 is TGTGCCAGCAGTTACGACAGGGGATCACAAGAGACCCAGTACTTC. It codes for CASSYDRGSQETQYF.

The chain couples TRBV10-3 to TRBJ2-1; 7 positions agree with TRBD1. CDR3 length: 15 amino acids. Per the germline V gene, CDR1 is ENHRY and CDR2 is SYGVKD. J was trimmed by 7 bases and V by 4 bases; bases with no gene match: 10. CDR3 DNA sequence: TGTGCCATCAGTGGGCAAGGGGGCGCTGGAAATGAGCAGTTCTTC. This sequence encodes CAISGQGGAGNEQFF.

Here the CDR3 reads CASSFDTGELFF. For the CDR3, the DNA is TGTGCCAGCTCCTTCGATACCGGGGAGCTGTTTTTT. The V gene is TRBV18, the J gene TRBJ2-2; no reliable D call. CDR3 size: 12 residues. The germline V and J ends were trimmed by 6 bases and 5 bases, with 7 bases remaining between them. Looked up from germline, CDR1 is KGHSH and CDR2 is LQKENI.

This clone was seen a few times. The chain links TRBV5-6 to TRBJ2-4; 15 bases map to TRBD2. The CDR3 covers 18 residues. Germline V lookup: CDR1 SGHDT, CDR2 YYEEEE. V dropped 4 bases and J dropped 2; count of bases not matched to a gene: 7. This chain's CDR3 is CASSEGLAGGKTKNIQYF. Here the CDR3 DNA reads TGTGCCAGCAGCGAGGGACTAGCGGGGGGTAAGACCAAAAACATTCAGTACTTC.

The chain carries TRBV5-1 and TRBJ2-7; 7 bases align to TRBD2. CDR3 size: 15 residues. Trimming cost V 4 bases and J 2 bases; bases outside gene matches: 9. Germline assignment: CDR1 SGHRS and CDR2 YFSETQ. The CDR3, as DNA: TGCGCCAGCAGCGTTGCGGCGGGGACTACCTACGAGCAGTACTTC. This codes for CASSVAAGTTYEQYF.

In its sample, this clone was seen once. The rearrangement joins TRBV7-2 to TRBJ2-3, with 8 nucleotides matching TRBD2. Per germline, CDR1 SGHTA and CDR2 FQGNSA. Trimming removed 3 bases from V and 8 bases from J; junction bases left unmatched: 4. The CDR3 totals 13 residues. Here the CDR3 reads CASSFPGGVTQYF. In DNA, the CDR3 is TGTGCCAGCAGCTTCCCGGGGGGGGTTACGCAGTATTTT.

V is TRBV9 and J is TRBJ2-7; D possibly corresponds to TRBD1 (6 bases). Germline V gene data show CDR1 as SGDLS and CDR2 as YYNGEE. The CDR3 totals 14 residues. V shed 2 bases and J shed 5 bases, with 14 bases lying between them. As DNA, the CDR3 is TGTGCCAGCAGCGTTTTGGACAGCTCAGACGAGCAGTACTTC. The encoded protein is CASSVLDSSDEQYF.

The chain links TRBV6-5 to TRBJ2-7; D is possibly TRBD2 (6 bases). Looked up from germline, CDR1 is MNHEY and CDR2 is SVGAGI. The CDR3 is made up of 12 amino acids. The ends were cut back, 6 bases at V and 7 bases at J, with 13 bases in the middle. The CDR3 coding sequence is TGTGCCAGCAGCGGTGGGGGGTGGGAGCAGTACTTC. Its translation: CASSGGGWEQYF.

The V and J genes are TRBV4-3 and TRBJ2-3; D gene uncertain. The CDR3 has 15 amino acids. Germline values: CDR1 LGHNA, CDR2 YSLEER. Trimming pared 0 bases from V and 0 bases from J, leaving 7 bases between. Written as DNA, the CDR3 is TGCGCCAGCAGCCAAGACATCTCTAGCACAGATACGCAGTATTTT. Translated: CASSQDISSTDTQYF.

This chain links TRBV6-4 with TRBJ1-2, with D possibly matching TRBD1 (6 bases). The germline V gene has CDR1 MRHNA and CDR2 SNTAGT. The CDR3 totals 14 residues. V dropped 4 bases and J dropped 6 bases, with 15 bases sitting between them. The CDR3 protein is CASSVVGGADGYTF. The CDR3 coding sequence is TGTGCCAGCAGTGTCGTGGGGGGCGCGGATGGCTACACCTTC.

The chain couples TRBV30 to TRBJ1-2; D gene uncertain. From germline, CDR1 is GTSNPN and CDR2 SVGIG (reference sequence). V was shortened by 1 base and J by 8 bases, with 11 bases between the two germline ends. The CDR3 has 12 residues. The CDR3 spells CAWSGPGWGYTF. The DNA of the CDR3 is TGTGCCTGGAGTGGACCGGGTTGGGGCTACACCTTC. Full variable domain (missing parts from reference TRBV30 and TRBJ1-2): SQTIHQWPATLVQPVGSPLSLECTVEGTSNPNLYWYRQAAGRGLQLLFYSVGIGQISSEVPQNLSASRPQDRQFILSSKKLLLSDSGFYLCAWSGPGWGYTFGSGTRLTVV.